The 20 T cell receptor beta chains presented below share a single source sample, sequenced in a study of resident and recirculating memory T cells in vitiligo. Using immunoSEQ multiplex PCR, the repertoire was profiled, and TCRdb retains in-frame clones only, with some absent. The table has 70,000 or so clones, 91% seen once. Sequences were obtained from blood. These TCRs come from a male donor with vitiligo.

The chain uses TRBV7-2 and TRBJ1-6; D unresolved. Per germline, CDR1 SGHTA and CDR2 FQGNSA. V dropped 5 bases and J dropped 6 bases, with 11 bases sitting between them. This CDR3 has 14 amino acids. The CDR3 reads CASSPQYGNSPLHF. The CDR3 nucleotides read TGTGCCAGCAGCCCCCAATACGGTAATTCACCCCTCCACTTT.

This clone was found once. The genes are TRBV21-1 and TRBJ1-6. TRBV21-1 is noted as a pseudogene. The CDR3 spans 15 residues. The CDR3 loop reads CASTRAPGRNSPLHF. CDR3 nucleotide sequence: TGTGCCAGCACGAGGGCGCCCGGTCGAAATTCACCCCTCCACTTT.

The chain carries TRBV19 and TRBJ2-1; TRBD2 agrees at 10 bases. The length of the CDR3 is 16 residues. The V gene's germline CDR1 is LNHDA and CDR2 SQIVND (reference sequence). The V gene end was trimmed by 3 bases and the J gene end by 1 base; junction bases not matched to a gene: 3. CDR3 amino acids: CASSISGGESYNEQFF. DNA of the CDR3: TGTGCCAGTAGTATCAGCGGGGGGGAATCCTACAATGAGCAGTTCTTC.

The V call is TRBV7-3, the J call TRBJ2-2; 8 nucleotides line up with TRBD2. The CDR3 consists of 15 residues. Germline lookup yields CDR1 SGHTA and CDR2 FQGTGA. V lost 1 base, J lost 5 bases, and 3 bases stayed unmatched. CDR3 amino acids: CASSLNGGGTGELFF. The CDR3 DNA follows: TGTGCCAGCAGCTTAAACGGGGGGGGAACCGGGGAGCTGTTTTTT.

The chain combines TRBV29-1 with TRBJ1-3, with 9 bases fitting TRBD1. Germline V CDR1 and CDR2: SQVTM, ANQGSEA. CDR3 length equals 15 residues. V was clipped by 7 bases and J by 1 base; unmatched bases: 8. The CDR3 reads CSARDRARSGNTIYF. CDR3 in DNA: TGCAGCGCCCGGGACAGGGCCCGATCTGGAAACACCATATATTTT. The whole variable domain, remainder taken from reference TRBV29-1 and TRBJ1-3, is SAVISQKPSRDICQRGTSLTIQCQVDSQVTMMFWYRQQPGQSLTLIATANQGSEATYESGFVIDKFPISRPNLTFSTLTVSNMSPEDSSIYLCSARDRARSGNTIYFGEGSWLTVV.

The chain joins TRBV6-6 to TRBJ1-2; the D gene is possibly TRBD1 (6 bases). This CDR3 spans 15 amino acids. V was trimmed by 5 bases and J by 5 bases, leaving 18 bases between them. The germline V gene has CDR1 MNHNY and CDR2 SVGAGI (reference sequence). CDR3 region: CASSDLAGGRYGYTF. The CDR3 nucleotides read TGTGCCAGCAGTGACCTCGCGGGGGGCCGTTATGGCTACACCTTC.

The chain uses TRBV28 and TRBJ2-1; 15 nucleotides agree with TRBD2. From germline, CDR1 is MDHEN and CDR2 SYDVKM. The length of the CDR3 is 17 residues. V lost 5 bases to trimming and J lost 4 bases; unmatched junction nucleotides: 6. CDR3 residues: CASSAGTSGGRYNEQFF. CDR3 bases: TGTGCCAGCAGTGCCGGGACTAGCGGGGGGCGGTACAATGAGCAGTTCTTC.

The rearrangement joins TRBV2 to TRBJ1-6, with TRBD1 matching 8 bases. The CDR3 has 14 residues. The J segment lost 7 bases and the V segment lost 7 bases, leaving 6 bases of the junction unmatched. Germline V gene sequence: CDR1 SNHLY, CDR2 FYNNEI. CDR3 in DNA: TGTGCCAGCACCCAGGACAGGGTCAATTCACCCCTCCACTTT. As protein: CASTQDRVNSPLHF.

Here the CDR3 reads CASSESGNYGYTF. As DNA, the CDR3 is TGTGCCAGCAGTGAGTCAGGGAACTATGGCTACACCTTC. The chain is built from TRBV25-1 and TRBJ1-2, with a possible D match to TRBD1 (5 bases). V was cut by 3 bases and J by 2 bases, with 7 bases left in between. CDR3 length: 13 amino acids. The germline V gene has CDR1 MGHDK and CDR2 SYGVNS.

The chain employs TRBV2 and TRBJ1-2; 11 bases map to TRBD1. This CDR3 region has 16 residues. Trimming at V came to 5 bases and at J to 10 bases, leaving 15 bases not matched to a gene. Per the germline V gene, CDR1 is SNHLY and CDR2 is FYNNEI. The CDR3 DNA sequence: TGTGCCAGCAGTACTGATAACGCGGACAGGGGGCCAAACTACACCTTC. Encoded protein: CASSTDNADRGPNYTF.

The chain carries TRBV9 and TRBJ1-5; a weak D match, TRBD1 (5 bases). Germline-derived CDR1 and CDR2 are SGDLS and YYNGEE. The CDR3 length is 14 residues. V lost 3 bases to trimming and J lost 4 bases, with 11 bases between them. CDR3 protein: CASSADGGNQPQHF. DNA of the CDR3: TGTGCCAGCAGCGCGGACGGGGGAAATCAGCCCCAGCATTTT.

This clone appeared once. V usage is TRBV19 and J usage is TRBJ1-5, with no clear D. CDR1 and CDR2 from the germline V gene are LNHDA and SQIVND (reference sequence). Trimming stripped 3 bases from V and 2 bases from J, with 14 bases between. This CDR3 contains 16 residues. The CDR3 nucleotides are TGTGCCAGTAGTATCAGCGGGGTACCTGGCAATCAGCCCCAGCATTTT. Translating gives CASSISGVPGNQPQHF.

The chain recombines TRBV5-1 with TRBJ2-5; D is perhaps TRBD2 (6 bases). Per germline, CDR1 SGHRS and CDR2 YFSETQ. The CDR3 loop spans 14 amino acids. V was cut by 4 bases and J by 3 bases, with 13 bases left in between. This CDR3 reads CASSAGTPKETQYF. CDR3 bases: TGCGCCAGCAGCGCCGGGACTCCTAAAGAGACCCAGTACTTC.

CDR3 region: CASSPGTGRDTQYF. The CDR3 DNA is TGTGCCAGCAGCCCCGGGACAGGGCGGGATACGCAGTATTTT. The rearrangement links TRBV5-4 to TRBJ2-3; the match to TRBD1 covers 9 bases. Germline assignment: CDR1 SGHNT and CDR2 YYREEE (reference sequence). The CDR3 has 14 amino acids. Trimming took 4 bases from V and 6 from J; bases not matched to a gene: 6.

This rearrangement joins TRBV7-2 to TRBJ2-2, with D possibly TRBD2 on 5 matching bases. This CDR3 spans 14 amino acids. The germline gives CDR1 SGHTA, CDR2 FQGNSA. V lost 5 bases to trimming and J lost 7 bases, with 14 bases between them. The DNA of the CDR3 is TGTGCCAGCAGCGGAAGCCTAGCTATCGGGGAGCTGTTTTTT. Its translation is CASSGSLAIGELFF.

The CDR3 is CASSPGLASTDTQYF. CDR3 DNA sequence: TGTGCCAGCAGTCCCGGACTAGCAAGCACAGATACGCAGTATTTT. The chain links TRBV2 to TRBJ2-3; 8 nucleotides align to TRBD2. The germline CDR1 and CDR2 sequences are SNHLY and FYNNEI. CDR3 length: 15 residues. J lost 0 bases, V lost 5 bases, and 4 bases had no gene match.

The chain joins TRBV4-3 to TRBJ1-4; a weak D match, TRBD1 (6 bases). V gave up 8 bases and J gave up 0 bases, with 19 bases separating them. Germline CDR1 reads LGHNA; CDR2 reads YSLEER. The CDR3 runs 17 residues. CDR3 residues: CASGYRDITTTNEKLFF. In nucleotides, the CDR3 is TGCGCCAGCGGTTACAGGGACATCACAACAACTAATGAAAAACTGTTTTTT.

V and J are TRBV11-3 and TRBJ2-7; a possible D gene is TRBD1 (5 bases). Germline V lookup: CDR1 SGHNT, CDR2 YENEEA. The length of the CDR3 is 13 residues. V gave up 5 bases and J gave up 3 bases, with 11 bases separating them. CDR3 in amino acids: CASSPGRSYEQYF. CDR3 coding DNA: TGTGCCAGCAGCCCAGGGCGCAGCTACGAGCAGTACTTC. Full variable domain (missing parts from reference TRBV11-3 and TRBJ2-7): EAGVVQSPRYKIIEKKQPVAFWCNPISGHNTLYWYLQNLGQGPELLIRYENEEAVDDSQLPKDRFSAERLKGVDSTLKIQPAELGDSAVYLCASSPGRSYEQYFGPGTRLTVT.

The chain links TRBV5-1 to TRBJ1-2; TRBD1 might be the D (5 bases). The germline gives CDR1 SGHRS, CDR2 YFSETQ. CDR3 length: 16 residues. V lost 4 bases and J 7 bases, leaving 23 bases between the germline ends. CDR3 DNA sequence: TGCGCCAGCAGCCAGGGACTCAGGGACTCCTTGGTTGGCTACACCTTC. Protein sequence: CASSQGLRDSLVGYTF.

The chain recombines TRBV5-8 with TRBJ1-5; a possible D gene is TRBD1 (5 bases). The germline V gene encodes CDR1 SGHTS and CDR2 YDEGEE. This CDR3 spans 15 amino acids. The V gene lost 1 base and the J gene lost 2 bases, with 10 bases spanning the gap. The CDR3, as DNA: TGTGCCAGCAGCTTGCGCAGGGCTGGCAATCAGCCCCAGCATTTT. This sequence encodes CASSLRRAGNQPQHF.